The 15 T cell receptor beta chains below were found in one sample sequenced in a study of post-analysis software for immune sequencing data. Study outcomes and limitations: Patients showed TRBV5-6, TRBV5-1 and TRBV20-1 among five TRBV segments more frequent than in controls.

The TCR beta cDNA libraries carried unique molecular identifiers. One entry per CDR3 protein results from TCRdb running MiXCR on the PCR reads. The repertoire includes about 820,000 distinct CDR3 sequences, about 53% of them detected once, and 4.6% sits in the top ten. These receptors have no known antigen. The specimen was blood. The receptors originated from a girl aged 5 to 17 with multiple sclerosis.

The rearrangement links TRBV3-1 to TRBJ2-7; no reliable D call. The CDR3 runs to 15 residues. V lost 0 bases and J lost 2, with 11 bases in between. The germline V gene has CDR1 LGHDT and CDR2 YNNKEL (reference sequence). CDR3 region: CASSQEWGIPYEQYF. CDR3 DNA sequence: TGTGCCAGCAGCCAAGAATGGGGAATCCCCTACGAGCAGTACTTC.

In the case of this clonotype: The conserved phenylalanine or tryptophan normally closing the CDR3 is absent here, so this likely arose from a read error. The chain combines TRBV5-1 with TRBJ1-1; TRBD1 matches at 11 bases. V lost 3 bases to trimming and J lost 5 bases; unmatched junction nucleotides: 6. The CDR3 extends over 15 amino acids. Germline assignment: CDR1 SGHRS and CDR2 YFSETQ. The CDR3 DNA sequence: TGCGCCAGCAGCTCACGGACAGGGGGCAATACTGAAGCTTTCGTT. Encoded protein: CASSSRTGGNTEAFV.

This chain uses TRBV6-5 with TRBJ2-1; 7 bases align to TRBD1. Trimming at V came to 8 bases and at J to 7 bases, leaving 14 bases not matched to a gene. The CDR3 runs 15 residues. Germline CDR1 and CDR2: MNHEY and SVGAGI. The CDR3 loop is CASRGSDRERNEQFF. The CDR3 DNA sequence: TGTGCCAGCCGCGGGTCCGACAGGGAGAGGAATGAGCAGTTCTTC.

This clonotype has more than one count but fewer than ten. The chain couples TRBV7-9 to TRBJ2-2; D is unresolved. The CDR3 runs to 13 residues. Germline CDR1 is SEHNR and CDR2 is FQNEAQ (reference sequence). V was pared by 6 bases and J by 0 bases, with 5 bases between. CDR3 amino acids: CASRSTNTGELFF. The CDR3 DNA is TGTGCCAGCAGATCAACGAACACCGGGGAGCTGTTTTTT. The full variable domain, in which reference TRBV7-9 and TRBJ2-2 provide the parts outside the CDR3, is DTGVSQNPRHKITKRGQNVTFRCDPISEHNRLYWYRQTLGQGPEFLTYFQNEAQLEKSRLLSDRFSAERPKGSFSTLEIQRTEQGDSAMYLCASRSTNTGELFFGEGSRLTVL.

This clonotype showed up just once. The chain carries TRBV20-1 and TRBJ2-3; D call uncertain. Trimming shortened V by 1 base and J by 6 bases, and 29 bases separated the two germline ends. The CDR3 covers 19 residues. Germline CDR1 and CDR2: DFQATT and SNEGSKA (reference sequence). CDR3 DNA sequence: TGCAGTGCTAGAGCCGATAGGCTCTTTGCCCGACACCTCATGGATACGCAGTATTTT. Translation gives CSARADRLFARHLMDTQYF.

CDR3 coding DNA: TGTGCCAGCAGTTTATCGACGGGTGCGGACTATGGCTACACCTTC. It encodes CASSLSTGADYGYTF. The chain uses TRBV27 and TRBJ1-2; unclear D gene. Germline lookup yields CDR1 MNHEY and CDR2 SMNVEV (reference sequence). V lost 0 bases, J lost 3 bases, and 11 bases lay in between. This CDR3 has 15 residues.

This clonotype came up a few times. The chain combines TRBV20-1 with TRBJ1-2; TRBD1 aligns across 7 bases. This CDR3 has 13 residues. From germline, CDR1 is DFQATT and CDR2 SNEGSKA (reference sequence). J gave up 8 bases and V 3 bases, and 9 bases lay outside the gene matches. The CDR3 nucleotides read TGCAGTGCTAGTCAGGCAGGGGGGTTAGGCTACACCTTC. This encodes CSASQAGGLGYTF.

The chain employs TRBV3-1 and TRBJ2-1; D possibly corresponds to TRBD2 (5 bases). The V gene lost 3 bases and the J gene lost 8 bases, with 23 bases spanning the gap. The length of the CDR3 is 17 residues. CDR1 is LGHDT and CDR2 is YNNKEL in the germline V gene (reference sequence). Written as DNA, the CDR3 is TGTGCCAGCAGCCAGAAAAAGGGCGGGCCCGGAAGGCATGAGCAGTTCTTC. Translating it yields CASSQKKGGPGRHEQFF.

The gene calls are TRBV7-9 and TRBJ2-7, with 7 bases identical to TRBD2. After removal of 4 bases from V and 1 base from J, the junction contained 7 bases not matched to a gene. This CDR3 comprises 15 residues. CDR1 is SEHNR, CDR2 FQNEAQ, per germline (reference sequence). The CDR3 region has the DNA TGTGCCAGCAGCTCAGGACTAGGGGATTCCTACGAGCAGTACTTC. Protein product: CASSSGLGDSYEQYF.

This clonotype was seen a few times. The chain has TRBV5-1 and TRBJ1-2, with D maybe TRBD1 (5 bases). The germline V gene has CDR1 SGHRS and CDR2 YFSETQ. V lost 2 bases to trimming and J lost 5 bases, with 16 bases between them. The CDR3 contains 15 residues. The CDR3 region is CASSLGTAESYGYTF. The DNA for the CDR3 is TGCGCCAGCAGCTTAGGGACGGCAGAGTCGTATGGCTACACCTTC.

V usage is TRBV20-1 and J usage is TRBJ1-2; 11 nucleotides agree with TRBD1. Germline V gene lookup returns CDR1 DFQATT and CDR2 SNEGSKA (reference sequence). The V segment lost 1 base and the J segment 5 bases; nucleotides outside the gene matches: 3. The CDR3 length is 14 residues. The CDR3: CSARAGDRGYGYTF. CDR3 bases: TGCAGTGCTAGAGCCGGGGACAGGGGGTATGGCTACACCTTC.

J is TRBJ2-5 and V is TRBV6-1; 10 bases match TRBD1. Germline trimming cut 6 bases from V and 11 bases from J; bases unmatched to any gene: 24. Germline CDR1 MNHNS, CDR2 SASEGT. The CDR3 runs to 18 residues. The CDR3 DNA is TGTGCCAGCAGCCTAATTAAAGCGCCGGGACAGGGGTACAATGAGCAGTACTTC. Translated: CASSLIKAPGQGYNEQYF.

This clonotype was picked up a small number of times. This chain joins TRBV9 and TRBJ2-5; TRBD1 aligns across 9 bases. The CDR3 has 17 residues. Germline V gene data show CDR1 as SGDLS and CDR2 as YYNGEE. J was trimmed by 2 bases and V by 2 bases; bases with no gene match: 10. CDR3 loop: CASSVDVGTGFQETQYF. CDR3 coding DNA: TGTGCCAGCAGCGTTGATGTGGGGACAGGGTTTCAAGAGACCCAGTACTTC.

The chain couples TRBV20-1 to TRBJ1-5; D perhaps matches TRBD1 (5 bases). Deletions cut 0 bases from V and 7 bases from J, with 13 bases between. The germline V gene encodes CDR1 DFQATT and CDR2 SNEGSKA (reference sequence). The CDR3 length is 14 residues. CDR3 region: CSARDRGGVQPQHF. The DNA of the CDR3 is TGCAGTGCTAGAGATCGTGGGGGGGTCCAGCCCCAGCATTTT.

This rearrangement joins TRBV12-3 or TRBV12-4 to TRBJ2-1; 14 bases fit TRBD2. Trimming took 4 bases from V and 10 from J; bases not matched to a gene: 12. This CDR3 has 17 residues. In DNA form, the CDR3 reads TGTGCCAGCAGTTCAGGGACTAGCGGGGGATACCGCCCCGAGCAGTTCTTC. Amino acids: CASSSGTSGGYRPEQFF.